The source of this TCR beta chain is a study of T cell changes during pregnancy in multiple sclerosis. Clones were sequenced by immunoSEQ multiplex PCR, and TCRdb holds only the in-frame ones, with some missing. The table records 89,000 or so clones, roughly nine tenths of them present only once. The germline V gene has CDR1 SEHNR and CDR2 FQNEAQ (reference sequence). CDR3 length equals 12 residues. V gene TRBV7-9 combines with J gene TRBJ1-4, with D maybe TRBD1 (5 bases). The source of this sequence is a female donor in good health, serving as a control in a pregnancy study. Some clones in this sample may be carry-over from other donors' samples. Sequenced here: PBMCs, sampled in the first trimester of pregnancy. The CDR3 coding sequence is TGTGCTTCCAGGGATTCTAATGAAAAACTGTTTTTT. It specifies CASRDSNEKLFF.